This TCR beta chain was observed in a study of blood T cell repertoires in COVID-19. Germline V lookup: CDR1 SGHTA, CDR2 FQGNSA. Trimming took off 1 base at V and 12 bases at J, with 21 bases between the two ends. This CDR3 has 15 residues. Clones were read by immunoSEQ multiplex PCR, and TCRdb kept only the in-frame ones, dropping some. The sample shows some 100,000 clones, about 87% of them seen only once. This chain joins TRBV7-2 and TRBJ2-5, with D possibly TRBD1 on 5 matching bases. The source is a human donor in a cohort sampled during active COVID-19. Specimen: peripheral blood. In DNA, the CDR3 is TGTGCCAGCAGCTTAGGGGGCCCGACGGCGCCCAACAAGTACTTC. Protein: CASSLGGPTAPNKYF.